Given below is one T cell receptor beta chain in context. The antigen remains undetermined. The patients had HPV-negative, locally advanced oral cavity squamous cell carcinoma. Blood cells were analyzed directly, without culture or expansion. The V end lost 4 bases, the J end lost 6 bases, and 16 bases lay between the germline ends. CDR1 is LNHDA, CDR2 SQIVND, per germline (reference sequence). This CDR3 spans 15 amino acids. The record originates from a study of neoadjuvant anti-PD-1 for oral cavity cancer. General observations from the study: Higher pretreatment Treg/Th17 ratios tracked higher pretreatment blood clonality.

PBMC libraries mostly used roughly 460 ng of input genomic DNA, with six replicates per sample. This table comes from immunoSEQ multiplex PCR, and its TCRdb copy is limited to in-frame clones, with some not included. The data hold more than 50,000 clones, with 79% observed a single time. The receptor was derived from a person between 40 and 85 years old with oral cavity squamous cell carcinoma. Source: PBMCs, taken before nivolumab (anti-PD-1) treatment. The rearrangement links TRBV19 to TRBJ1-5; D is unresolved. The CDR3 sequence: CASSNPGGIGQPQHF. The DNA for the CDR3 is TGTGCCAGTAGTAACCCGGGAGGGATCGGTCAGCCCCAGCATTTT.